The 24 T cell receptor beta chains below were found in one sample sequenced in a study of T-cell reconstitution after alpha-beta-depleted transplantation in children. Unique molecular identifiers were incorporated when the TCRbeta library was constructed. TCRdb analysed the PCR reads with MiXCR anew, one entry per CDR3 protein. The table includes hundreds of thousands of distinct CDR3 sequences, over 10% detected once. The sample in question was PBMCs, obtained before TCRalphabeta/CD19-depleted stem cell transplant. The receptors here all came from a girl aged 2-10 years with congenital amegakaryocytic thrombocytopenia, due to receive a stem cell transplant.

This clonotype was seen ten or more times. The gene calls are TRBV6-5 and TRBJ1-2, with D maybe TRBD1 (5 bases). This CDR3 contains 14 residues. Trimming took 6 bases from V and 9 from J, leaving 20 bases between them. In germline, CDR1 is MNHEY, CDR2 SVGAGI. As DNA, the CDR3 is TGTGCCAGCAGCCGATCTCCGGGACGCGAGCGCTACACCTTC. Its translation: CASSRSPGRERYTF.

The rearrangement uses TRBV12-3 or TRBV12-4 and TRBJ2-7; D may correspond to TRBD1 or TRBD2 (6 bases each). Trimming took 3 bases from V and 4 from J, leaving 13 bases between them. The CDR3 is made up of 14 amino acids. CDR3 amino acids: CASSFWGASYEQYF. The CDR3 DNA follows: TGTGCCAGCAGTTTTTGGGGGGCTTCGTACGAGCAGTACTTC.

This clonotype was counted many times. This chain links TRBV5-1 with TRBJ2-5; 7 nucleotides line up with TRBD2. The ends lost 0 bases at V and 5 bases at J; junction bases unmatched: 13. Germline V gene sequence: CDR1 SGHRS, CDR2 YFSETQ. The CDR3 contains 17 residues. CDR3 loop: CASSLGYPSGKMETQYF. As DNA, the CDR3 is TGCGCCAGCAGCTTGGGTTATCCTAGCGGAAAAATGGAGACCCAGTACTTC. Using reference TRBV5-1 and TRBJ2-5 for the parts outside the CDR3, the full variable domain is KAGVTQTPRYLIKTRGQQVTLSCSPISGHRSVSWYQQTPGQGLQFLFEYFSETQRNKGNFPGRFSGRQFSNSRSEMNVSTLELGDSALYLCASSLGYPSGKMETQYFGPGTRLLVL.

In this sample, this clonotype turned up many times. CDR3 coding DNA: TGCAGCGTTGAGTTGGCTGGGACTGGTTACGAGCAGTACTTC. Encoded protein: CSVELAGTGYEQYF. The chain uses TRBV29-1 and TRBJ2-7, with D tentatively TRBD2 (6 bases). The V end lost 3 bases, the J end lost 4 bases, and 16 bases lay between the germline ends. The CDR3 is made up of 14 amino acids. Per the germline V gene, CDR1 is SQVTM and CDR2 is ANQGSEA.

The chain carries TRBV4-2 and TRBJ1-4, with a weak D call TRBD1 (6 bases). From germline, CDR1 is LGHNA and CDR2 YNFKEQ. V gave up 0 bases and J gave up 7 bases, with 12 bases separating them. The length of the CDR3 is 15 residues. As DNA, the CDR3 is TGTGCCAGCAGCCAAGAACGGGGGGCAACTGAAAAACTGTTTTTT. Its protein is CASSQERGATEKLFF.

The rearrangement links TRBV12-3 or TRBV12-4 to TRBJ2-5, with no clear D. V was clipped by 4 bases and J by 5 bases, with 8 bases between them. This CDR3 has 12 amino acids. CDR3 DNA sequence: TGTGCCAGCAGTTATTTACCGGAGACCCAGTACTTC. Residues: CASSYLPETQYF.

This clonotype was observed many times. The rearrangement links TRBV6-5 to TRBJ2-1, with D uncertain. This CDR3 region has 15 residues. The V gene's germline CDR1 is MNHEY and CDR2 SVGAGI. V was pared by 2 bases and J by 5 bases, with 13 bases between. DNA of the CDR3: TGTGCCAGCAGTTACGACTCCTCACCCGACAATGAGCAGTTCTTC. Translated, it gives CASSYDSSPDNEQFF.

V gene TRBV5-6 combines with J gene TRBJ1-4; D remains unclear. The CDR3 has 18 amino acids. The germline V gene has CDR1 SGHDT and CDR2 YYEEEE. V lost 6 bases and J 5 bases, leaving 26 bases between the germline ends. In DNA form, the CDR3 reads TGTGCCAGCACCGCTCGCTTGGCGGACGTTACTTCGAATGAAAAACTGTTTTTT. This gives the protein CASTARLADVTSNEKLFF. Together with reference TRBV5-6 and TRBJ1-4, the CDR3 gives the full variable domain: DAGVTQSPTHLIKTRGQQVTLRCSPKSGHDTVSWYQQALGQGPQFIFQYYEEEERQRGNFPDRFSGHQFPNYSSELNVNALLLGDSALYLCASTARLADVTSNEKLFFGSGTQLSVL.

This clonotype was detected only a few times. The chain combines TRBV12-3 or TRBV12-4 with TRBJ2-5; TRBD2 matches 12 bases. V trimming: 5 bases; J trimming: 2 bases; junction bases outside the gene matches: 6. The CDR3 runs 16 residues. CDR3 sequence (DNA): TGTGCCAGCAGTGATGCCGGGACTAGCGGGCAAGAGACCCAGTACTTC. Protein sequence: CASSDAGTSGQETQYF.

At least ten counts were recorded for this clonotype. The chain links TRBV12-3 or TRBV12-4 to TRBJ2-7; TRBD1 matches at 7 bases. With 5 bases clipped from V and 3 bases from J, the junction kept 10 bases outside the gene matches. The CDR3 contains 15 residues. The CDR3 protein is CASSQTGNGYYEQYF. For the CDR3, the DNA is TGTGCCAGCAGTCAGACAGGGAACGGTTACTACGAGCAGTACTTC.

The table lists this clonotype with many counts. At one end, the junction sequence differs from germline, possibly due to a read error. The chain recombines TRBV5-1 with TRBJ2-7; 7 nucleotides agree with TRBD1. The CDR3 length is 14 residues. Germline lookup yields CDR1 SGHRS and CDR2 YFSETQ. CDR3 nucleotide sequence: TGTGCCAGCAGTACGGGGACAGCTTCCTACGAGCAGTACTTC. Its protein is CASSTGTASYEQYF.

This clonotype was seen a few times. V and J are TRBV27 and TRBJ2-1; no clear D gene. This CDR3 spans 14 amino acids. With 3 bases removed from V and 5 bases from J, the gap between germline ends came to 11 bases. Germline V gene sequence: CDR1 MNHEY, CDR2 SMNVEV (reference sequence). CDR3 loop: CASSFAVLHNEQFF. In DNA, the CDR3 is TGTGCCAGCAGTTTTGCGGTACTTCACAATGAGCAGTTCTTC.

For this clonotype: Possible read error: a much larger clone is one base away. The chain joins TRBV5-1 to TRBJ2-7; 11 bases align to TRBD2. This CDR3 has 16 residues. Germline loops: CDR1 SGHRS, CDR2 YFSETQ. V was pared by 4 bases and J by 4 bases, with 10 bases of the junction left unmatched. Written as DNA, the CDR3 is TGCGCCAGCAGCGGAACTCGGACTAGCGGGTCTTACGAGCAGTACTTC. It specifies CASSGTRTSGSYEQYF.

This clonotype showed up just a few times. The chain combines TRBV19 with TRBJ2-7; D possibly corresponds to TRBD1 (5 bases). Germline V gives CDR1 LNHDA, CDR2 SQIVND (reference sequence). The CDR3 runs to 13 residues. The ends were cut back, 5 bases at V and 3 bases at J, with 11 bases in the middle. The CDR3 spells CASSFDQGYEQYF. CDR3 nucleotides: TGTGCCAGTAGTTTTGATCAGGGCTACGAGCAGTACTTC.

Many counts were recorded for this clonotype. The gene calls are TRBV5-6 and TRBJ1-4, with D possibly being TRBD1 (6 bases). The length of the CDR3 is 14 residues. V lost 4 bases and J lost 5, with 12 bases in between. Germline values: CDR1 SGHDT, CDR2 YYEEEE. Here the CDR3 reads CASSPRGINEKLFF. CDR3 bases: TGTGCCAGCAGCCCGAGGGGGATCAATGAAAAACTGTTTTTT.

The V and J genes are TRBV29-1 and TRBJ2-7; no clear D gene. This CDR3 region has 12 residues. The germline V gene has CDR1 SQVTM and CDR2 ANQGSEA. Trimming stripped 4 bases from V and 0 bases from J, with 7 bases between. The CDR3 here is CSVGESSYEQYF. CDR3 nucleotide sequence: TGCAGCGTTGGAGAGAGCTCCTACGAGCAGTACTTC.

In regard to this clonotype: Just one base apart from a much larger clone, this may be a read error. V is TRBV6-1 and J is TRBJ2-1, with TRBD2 identical over 10 bases. The CDR3 runs to 13 residues. The V gene's germline CDR1 is MNHNS and CDR2 SASEGT. Here the CDR3 DNA reads TGTGCCAGCATAAGCGGGAGGGGACGTGAGCAGCTCTTC. As protein: CASISGRGREQLF.

V gene TRBV10-3 combines with J gene TRBJ2-7; the D gene is possibly TRBD2 (5 bases). CDR1 is ENHRY and CDR2 is SYGVKD in the germline V gene. Trimming left V 5 bases short and J 1 base short, with 15 bases between. This CDR3 has 15 residues. In nucleotides, the CDR3 is TGTGCCATCAGTAGCGTCAGCGGACCTTCCTACGAGCAGTACTTC. Protein: CAISSVSGPSYEQYF.

The sample holds a few counts of this clonotype. This rearrangement joins TRBV30 to TRBJ2-7; 12 nucleotides match TRBD2. This CDR3 has 15 residues. Germline trimming cut 3 bases from V and 6 bases from J; bases unmatched to any gene: 9. CDR1 GTSNPN and CDR2 SVGIG come from the germline V gene (reference sequence). Written as DNA, the CDR3 is TGTGCCTGGAGAAGCTGGACTAGCGGGGCGGTCGAGCAGTACTTC. This codes for CAWRSWTSGAVEQYF.

This chain joins TRBV5-1 and TRBJ2-7; D gene unclear. Germline-derived CDR1 and CDR2 are SGHRS and YFSETQ. This CDR3 is built from 13 residues. V lost 0 bases, J lost 3 bases, and 7 bases lay in between. CDR3 protein: CASSLADIYEQYF. CDR3 bases: TGCGCCAGCAGCTTGGCTGACATCTACGAGCAGTACTTC.

The J gene is TRBJ1-2, the V gene TRBV20-1, with D unclear. V gave up 0 bases and J gave up 2 bases, with 10 bases separating them. The CDR3 sequence is 14 residues long. Germline lookup yields CDR1 DFQATT and CDR2 SNEGSKA (reference sequence). Here the CDR3 DNA reads TGCAGTGCTAGAGAGGCGGGGAACAACTATGGCTACACCTTC. This sequence encodes CSAREAGNNYGYTF.

This clonotype was picked up many times. The V gene is TRBV4-2, the J gene TRBJ2-7; 8 bases are shared with TRBD2. The V and J ends lost 0 bases and 6 bases, in that order; junction bases with no gene match: 13. The CDR3 runs to 17 residues. Per the germline V gene, CDR1 is LGHNA and CDR2 is YNFKEQ. Here the CDR3 DNA reads TGTGCCAGCAGCCAAGATTTTAATAGCGGGATCTCTGGCGAGCAGTACTTC. Translating it yields CASSQDFNSGISGEQYF.

This clonotype was recorded at least ten times. The V call is TRBV5-1, the J call TRBJ2-1; D unclear. Trimming removed 2 bases from V and 4 bases from J, with 7 bases in between. Germline CDR1 reads SGHRS; CDR2 reads YFSETQ. The CDR3 spans 13 residues. CDR3 in DNA: TGCGCCAGCAGCTTTCCCAGGTACAATGAGCAGTTCTTC. The encoded protein is CASSFPRYNEQFF.

The V and J genes are TRBV20-1 and TRBJ2-6, with 7 bases lining up with TRBD2. CDR3 length: 16 residues. Trimming removed 2 bases from V and 0 bases from J; junction bases left unmatched: 4. Per germline, CDR1 DFQATT and CDR2 SNEGSKA (reference sequence). The CDR3 loop is CSARTTGGSGANVLTF. As DNA, the CDR3 is TGCAGTGCTAGAACGACGGGGGGCTCTGGGGCCAACGTCCTGACTTTC.